Described below is a single T cell receptor (beta chain) sequence and its context. Produced via immunoSEQ multiplex PCR; TCRdb's table is partial and in-frame only. The data show some 240,000 clones, with more than 75% seen just once and 5% to 8% held by the top ten. The CDR3 runs to 15 residues. Germline V gives CDR1 SEHNR, CDR2 FQNEAQ (reference sequence). Trimming stripped 6 bases from V and 1 base from J, with 15 bases between. This entry is derived from a study of blood T cell repertoires in COVID-19. This TCR was sampled from a woman between 45 and 65 years old who had been exposed to COVID-19. The sample was PBMCs or T cells enriched from blood (not recorded which). The chain combines TRBV7-9 with TRBJ1-1; D unclear. The DNA for the CDR3 is TGTGCCAGCAGTCTACAGAACAGCCCGAACACTGAAGCTTTCTTT. Translated, it gives CASSLQNSPNTEAFF.